This T cell receptor beta chain appears in the sequencing data of a study of blood T cell repertoires in COVID-19. Study summary: Acute and convalescent COVID-19 specimens originated in the United States, Italy and Spain. Sources were T cells, B-cell-depleted T cells, or PBMCs; the material itself was cDNA or gDNA.

There are 14 residues in the CDR3. Between the trimmed V and J ends, which lost 5 bases and 2 bases, there was a span of 10 bases. Per the germline V gene, CDR1 is MNHEY and CDR2 is SMNVEV (reference sequence). Enrolment of Seattle patients took place during active infection, and they were followed longitudinally. Original handling: Nucleated cell number was recorded as an estimate derived from reference gene primer amplification. Here immunoSEQ multiplex PCR was the method, and the copy in TCRdb shows in-frame clones only, minus some. The V and J calls and clone size come from that table; D and trimming were worked out from the DNA. The sample includes roughly 350,000 clones, over 80% of them seen just once.

Specimen: peripheral blood. The receptor was derived from a woman aged 50 to 60 with COVID-19, enrolled during active disease. The chain recombines TRBV27 with TRBJ2-1; D possibly corresponds to TRBD1 (6 bases). For the CDR3, the DNA is TGTGCCAGCAGTATAGGGGACACCTACAATGAGCAGTTCTTC. Its translation is CASSIGDTYNEQFF.